This passage covers 31 T cell receptor beta chains from one sample sequenced in a study of beta chain features in type 1 diabetes. Sequencing targeted expressed TCRB transcripts, as all isolated RNA had been reverse transcribed. Sequencing was performed with immunoSEQ multiplex PCR; in TCRdb, only in-frame clones are kept and a portion is missing. The sample records more than 150,000 clones, more than 10% being singletons. The specimen was central memory CD4+ T cells from blood. Source of these receptors: a woman between 18 and 30 years old in good health.

V and J are TRBV28 and TRBJ2-5, with D possibly being TRBD2 (5 bases). V gave up 8 bases and J gave up 2 bases, with 9 bases separating them. Germline V gene data show CDR1 as MDHEN and CDR2 as SYDVKM. This CDR3 region has 12 residues. The CDR3 coding sequence is TGTGCCAGCCAAACGGGGCAAGAGACCCAGTACTTC. It yields the protein CASQTGQETQYF.

The chain uses TRBV20-1 and TRBJ2-5; TRBD2 aligns across 8 bases. The CDR3 totals 11 residues. The germline V gene encodes CDR1 DFQATT and CDR2 SNEGSKA (reference sequence). As DNA, the CDR3 is TGCAGCGGACTAGCAGAAGAGACCCAGTACTTC. It is translated as CSGLAEETQYF.

The J gene is TRBJ1-2, the V gene TRBV19; 8 bases fit TRBD1. Losses at the gene ends were 6 bases for V and 6 bases for J; bases not matched to a gene: 9. Looked up from germline, CDR1 is LNHDA and CDR2 is SQIVND (reference sequence). The CDR3 totals 14 residues. The CDR3 DNA reads TGTGCCAGTAGACTCGACAGGGGCCGGGATGGCTACACCTTC. Translation: CASRLDRGRDGYTF. Full variable domain (outside the CDR3, taken from reference TRBV19 and TRBJ1-2): DGGITQSPKYLFRKEGQNVTLSCEQNLNHDAMYWYRQDPGQGLRLIYYSQIVNDFQKGDIAEGYSVSREKKESFPLTVTSAQKNPTAFYLCASRLDRGRDGYTFGSGTRLTVV.

The chain carries TRBV2 and TRBJ1-2, with TRBD1 matching 10 bases. The CDR3 spans 14 residues. The germline V gene has CDR1 SNHLY and CDR2 FYNNEI. J lost 7 bases, V lost 3 bases, and 5 bases had no gene match. CDR3 loop: CASSDRDRGFGYTF. The CDR3 coding sequence is TGTGCCAGCAGTGATCGGGACAGGGGATTTGGCTACACCTTC.

This clone was seen only a few times. This chain links TRBV5-1 with TRBJ1-2, with 8 bases aligning to TRBD1. The ends lost 4 bases at V and 5 bases at J; junction bases unmatched: 1. Per the germline V gene, CDR1 is SGHRS and CDR2 is YFSETQ. The CDR3 length is 12 residues. CDR3 region: CASSRTGYGYTF. The CDR3, as DNA: TGCGCCAGCAGCAGGACAGGGTATGGCTACACCTTC.

CDR3: CASSATGSQANVLTF. As DNA, the CDR3 is TGCGCCAGCAGCGCCACAGGGTCACAGGCCAACGTCCTGACTTTC. The chain recombines TRBV4-1 with TRBJ2-6; TRBD1 is a possible D gene (6 bases). Trimming shortened V by 5 bases and J by 6 bases, and 14 bases separated the two germline ends. The CDR3 spans 15 residues. From germline, CDR1 is MGHRA and CDR2 YSYEKL.

This clone was counted between two and nine times. Other DNA sequences in the sample encode the same CDR3. The chain joins TRBV18 to TRBJ2-3, with 8 bases lining up with TRBD1. The germline V gene encodes CDR1 KGHSH and CDR2 LQKENI. There are 14 residues in the CDR3. Unmatched junction bases numbered 1, after V lost 2 bases and J lost 3 bases. The CDR3, as DNA: TGTGCCAGCTCACCAGGACAGGGAACAGATACGCAGTATTTT. Its translation: CASSPGQGTDTQYF.

The gene calls are TRBV5-1 and TRBJ2-7, with 10 bases identical to TRBD1. The CDR3 totals 14 residues. After removal of 6 bases from V and 2 bases from J, the junction contained 5 bases not matched to a gene. Germline V gene data show CDR1 as SGHRS and CDR2 as YFSETQ. The CDR3 region has the DNA TGCGCCAGCACCCCCGGACAGGGGGCCTACGAGCAGTACTTC. Its protein is CASTPGQGAYEQYF.

The table lists this clone with a few counts. The chain joins TRBV25-1 to TRBJ2-1, with 7 positions matching TRBD1. The germline V gene has CDR1 MGHDK and CDR2 SYGVNS. The CDR3 contains 15 residues. The trim removed 1 base at V and 4 bases at J, leaving 4 bases unmatched. CDR3 loop: CASSESTGEYNEQFF. The DNA of the CDR3 is TGTGCCAGCAGTGAATCTACAGGGGAATACAATGAGCAGTTCTTC.

The chain has TRBV9 and TRBJ2-3; possibly TRBD1 for D (5 bases). CDR1 and CDR2 (germline): SGDLS, YYNGEE. V gave up 4 bases and J gave up 5 bases, with 11 bases separating them. The CDR3 runs 13 residues. In nucleotides, the CDR3 is TGTGCCAGCAGCCCACTCAGGGTAGATACGCAGTATTTT. This translates into CASSPLRVDTQYF.

There are a few counts of this clone. The CDR3 DNA reads TGCGCCAGCAGCTTTTCTAGCGCCAACTACGAGCAGTACTTC. Its translation is CASSFSSANYEQYF. V and J are TRBV5-1 and TRBJ2-7; D might be TRBD2 (6 bases). This CDR3 has 14 amino acids. Germline CDR1 is SGHRS and CDR2 is YFSETQ. Trimming removed 2 bases from V and 3 bases from J, with 12 bases in between.

This chain connects TRBV11-3 to TRBJ1-2, with D hard to call. The V end lost 3 bases, the J end lost 4 bases, and 12 bases lay between the germline ends. Germline CDR1 is SGHNT and CDR2 is YENEEA. The CDR3 runs 14 residues. The CDR3 DNA sequence: TGTGCCAGCAGCTTCCCCCCGGGGAGCTATGGCTACACCTTC. This translates into CASSFPPGSYGYTF.

The chain carries TRBV28 and TRBJ2-5, with D hard to call. Germline V lookup: CDR1 MDHEN, CDR2 SYDVKM. Trimming cost V 6 bases and J 5 bases, with 10 bases left between them. The CDR3 is made up of 12 amino acids. The CDR3: CASRAGLETQYF. CDR3 DNA sequence: TGTGCCAGCAGAGCCGGGTTGGAGACCCAGTACTTC.

Written as DNA, the CDR3 is TGTGCCAGCAGTTTAGATCAGGAGACCCAGTACTTC. This gives the protein CASSLDQETQYF. The rearrangement joins TRBV28 to TRBJ2-5, with D unresolved. The germline CDR1 and CDR2 sequences are MDHEN and SYDVKM. The CDR3 runs 12 residues. V lost 2 bases to trimming and J lost 5 bases, with 6 bases between them.

This clone was seen repeatedly, ten times or more. This chain connects TRBV9 to TRBJ2-1; D is unresolved. Germline V lookup: CDR1 SGDLS, CDR2 YYNGEE. This CDR3 contains 13 residues. Trimming left V 3 bases short and J 7 bases short, with 11 bases between. The CDR3 sequence is CASSGSTRNEQFF. The CDR3 region has the DNA TGTGCCAGCAGCGGATCAACTCGTAATGAGCAGTTCTTC.

This chain uses TRBV2 with TRBJ1-1; TRBD1 matches at 7 bases. In germline, CDR1 is SNHLY, CDR2 FYNNEI. This CDR3 has 14 amino acids. Trimming took 4 bases from V and 2 from J; bases not matched to a gene: 4. CDR3 sequence: CASSVQGKNTEAFF. CDR3 sequence (DNA): TGTGCCAGCAGTGTACAGGGGAAAAACACTGAAGCTTTCTTT.

This rearrangement joins TRBV6-1 to TRBJ2-7; D is possibly TRBD1 (5 bases). The V gene lost 10 bases and the J gene lost 2 bases, with 9 bases spanning the gap. Germline lookup yields CDR1 MNHNS and CDR2 SASEGT. This CDR3 spans 11 amino acids. The CDR3 reads CATRAAYEQYF. CDR3 DNA: TGTGCCACCAGGGCAGCCTACGAGCAGTACTTC.

The chain is built from TRBV7-9 and TRBJ1-5, with a possible D match to TRBD1 (6 bases). Trimming took off 2 bases at V and 6 bases at J, with 11 bases between the two ends. The CDR3 is 14 amino acids. CDR1 and CDR2 (germline): SEHNR, FQNEAQ (reference sequence). The DNA of the CDR3 is TGTGCCAGCAGCTTATGGGGGGGGCGTCAGCCCCAGCATTTT. It yields the protein CASSLWGGRQPQHF.

The table lists this clone with a few counts. This chain connects TRBV4-2 to TRBJ1-1; D perhaps matches TRBD1 (5 bases). Trimming pared 1 base from V and 1 base from J, leaving 7 bases between. Per the germline V gene, CDR1 is LGHNA and CDR2 is YNFKEQ. The CDR3 is 14 amino acids. The CDR3 DNA sequence: TGTGCCAGCAGCCAAGCCGGACAGAACACTGAAGCTTTCTTT. Translated: CASSQAGQNTEAFF.

This clone was seen only a few times. This chain links TRBV6-8 with TRBJ1-1; tentatively, D is TRBD1 (5 bases). The germline V gene encodes CDR1 MNHGY and CDR2 SAAAGT. The ends were cut back, 8 bases at V and 1 base at J, with 11 bases in the middle. This CDR3 is built from 13 residues. The CDR3 bases are TGTGCCAGCGGAACTACAGGGAACACTGAAGCTTTCTTT. Translated: CASGTTGNTEAFF.

The chain joins TRBV7-9 to TRBJ2-1; TRBD2 matches at 10 bases. This CDR3 contains 16 residues. The germline V gene has CDR1 SEHNR and CDR2 FQNEAQ (reference sequence). The V gene end was trimmed by 4 bases and the J gene end by 14 bases; junction bases not matched to a gene: 17. This CDR3 reads CASSSQTLAGNMGKFF. The CDR3 DNA sequence: TGTGCCAGCAGCTCTCAGACACTAGCGGGGAACATGGGAAAGTTCTTC.

V usage is TRBV4-2 and J usage is TRBJ2-1; 10 bases map to TRBD1. There are 13 residues in the CDR3. The junction had 6 bases not matched to a gene; V was cut back by 4 bases and J by 12 bases. Germline V lookup: CDR1 LGHNA, CDR2 YNFKEQ. CDR3 amino acids: CASSRGDRGRQFF. The CDR3 DNA reads TGTGCCAGCAGCCGAGGGGACAGGGGTCGGCAGTTCTTC.

V usage is TRBV7-8 and J usage is TRBJ2-1, with a weak D call TRBD2 (5 bases). The length of the CDR3 is 16 residues. In germline, CDR1 is SGHVS, CDR2 FQNEAQ. V shed 0 bases and J shed 0 bases, with 9 bases lying between them. In DNA form, the CDR3 reads TGTGCCAGCAGCTTAGCCTTTAGCGTCTCCTACAATGAGCAGTTCTTC. Translating it yields CASSLAFSVSYNEQFF.

The chain joins TRBV28 to TRBJ2-1, with TRBD2 as a possible D gene (6 bases). V lost 1 base to trimming and J lost 0 bases, with 16 bases between them. The CDR3 runs to 18 residues. Per the germline V gene, CDR1 is MDHEN and CDR2 is SYDVKM. The CDR3 here is CASSLFGPGSSSYNEQFF. CDR3 coding DNA: TGTGCCAGCAGTTTATTTGGTCCCGGGAGTAGCTCCTACAATGAGCAGTTCTTC.

This clone has only a few counts. The chain uses TRBV23-1 and TRBJ1-5; D is perhaps TRBD1 (6 bases). TRBV23-1 is given ORF status, its function remaining uncertain. V was clipped by 4 bases and J by 5 bases, with 27 bases between them. The CDR3 covers 19 residues. The CDR3 DNA follows: TGCGCCAGCAGTCTCCTCAAAGTGAGGGACACTCGTGTCTATCAGCCCCAGCATTTT. Translated, it gives CASSLLKVRDTRVYQPQHF.

The CDR3, as DNA: TGTGCCAGCAGTTCATCTCGTACCGGGGGTCAGTACTTC. Translated, it gives CASSSSRTGGQYF. The chain joins TRBV6-5 to TRBJ2-5, with a weak D call TRBD2 (6 bases). The V end was cut by 4 bases, the J end by 11 bases, with 17 bases between. CDR1 and CDR2 (germline): MNHEY, SVGAGI. The CDR3 is made up of 13 amino acids.

This chain uses TRBV28 with TRBJ1-1; D ambiguous. The V end was cut by 7 bases, the J end by 0 bases, with 15 bases between. CDR3 length equals 15 residues. The germline gives CDR1 MDHEN, CDR2 SYDVKM. The CDR3 reads CASTRQGYMNTEAFF. The CDR3 nucleotides read TGTGCCAGCACCCGACAAGGTTACATGAACACTGAAGCTTTCTTT.

V is TRBV27 and J is TRBJ2-1; 11 bases map to TRBD2. The CDR3 runs 14 residues. CDR1 MNHEY and CDR2 SMNVEV come from the germline V gene (reference sequence). The V gene end was trimmed by 3 bases and the J gene end by 6 bases; junction bases not matched to a gene: 1. The CDR3 nucleotides read TGTGCCAGCAGTTTCCTAGCGGGAGGCAATGAGCAGTTCTTC. Residues: CASSFLAGGNEQFF.

This clone was recorded a few times. The chain uses TRBV27 and TRBJ2-3; the match to TRBD1 covers 12 bases. V gave up 5 bases and J gave up 3 bases; unmatched junction bases: 12. The CDR3 spans 18 residues. The V gene's germline CDR1 is MNHEY and CDR2 SMNVEV (reference sequence). The chain's CDR3 is CASSARDRGLGWTDTQYF. CDR3 sequence (DNA): TGTGCCAGCAGTGCCCGGGACAGGGGGCTCGGGTGGACAGATACGCAGTATTTT.

This clone was detected a few times. The V and J genes are TRBV6-6 and TRBJ2-7; D is unresolved. The germline CDR1 and CDR2 sequences are MNHNY and SVGAGI (reference sequence). The CDR3 has 12 residues. Trimming took 9 bases from V and 1 from J, leaving 10 bases between them. The CDR3 coding sequence is TGTGCCAGTGCAGGCAGATCCTACGAGCAGTACTTC. Amino acid sequence: CASAGRSYEQYF.

This clone was recorded a few times. This sequence joins TRBV27 and TRBJ2-5; the match to TRBD1 covers 10 bases. With V trimmed by 3 bases and J by 5 bases, 9 bases remained unmatched. CDR1 and CDR2 (germline): MNHEY, SMNVEV (reference sequence). This CDR3 comprises 16 residues. The CDR3 nucleotides are TGTGCCAGCAGTTTCCAGACAGGGGGCGGTGGGGAGACCCAGTACTTC. Its translation is CASSFQTGGGGETQYF.